This T cell receptor beta chain was recovered during a study of T-cell memory formation after mild COVID-19. Study-wide findings and caveats: Contracting clones localized mainly to CM and EM when CD4+ and mainly to EMRA when CD8+.

After 5'RACE with constant-segment primers, TCR alpha and TCR beta cDNA libraries carrying sample barcodes and UMIs were obtained. TCRdb itself ran the 5' RACE reads through MiXCR, one entry per CDR3 protein. The table includes about 50,000 distinct CDR3 sequences, over 9% detected once. In regard to this clonotype: Its antigen is unidentified.

The J segment lost 9 bases and the V segment lost 3 bases, leaving 18 bases of the junction unmatched. Germline loops: CDR1 SGDLS, CDR2 YYNGEE. CDR3 length: 18 residues. The clonotype was recovered from an adult woman who had mild COVID-19 (a few samples of this study predate the infection). Cell type and time point are not known. The chain couples TRBV9 to TRBJ2-1; 10 positions agree with TRBD2. Sequenced material: PBMCs or a T cell subset sorted from them (not recorded which). In DNA, the CDR3 is TGTGCCAGCAGCGCCTTACCTCCGACCAGCGGGAGGGCCGGTGAGCAGTTCTTC. Encoded protein: CASSALPPTSGRAGEQFF.